What follows are 2 T cell receptor beta chains derived from one specimen sequenced in a study of a mutant IDH1 vaccine in newly diagnosed glioma. The method was immunoSEQ multiplex PCR; TCRdb's version includes in-frame clones alone and lacks a portion of them. The sample holds tens of thousands of clones, nearly 90% seen once. For these TCRs, the target antigens are not known. Specified time point: week 11, during vaccination. Doses of 300 ug of mutant IDH1 20-mer peptide were given with topical imiquimod. The sample in question was PBMCs, obtained from a glioma patient whose treatment included an IDH1 peptide vaccine. The origin of the receptors is a woman aged 40 to 50 with glioma.

The V gene is TRBV30, the J gene TRBJ2-5; D unresolved. In germline, CDR1 is GTSNPN, CDR2 SVGIG (reference sequence). V lost 0 bases, J lost 5 bases, and 7 bases lay in between. The CDR3 is 12 amino acids. The CDR3 coding sequence is TGTGCCTGGAGTGTACGACGGGAGACCCAGTACTTC. It is translated as CAWSVRRETQYF.

The chain joins TRBV19 to TRBJ1-1; 7 bases are shared with TRBD1. The CDR3 totals 14 residues. CDR1 LNHDA and CDR2 SQIVND come from the germline V gene (reference sequence). The V gene end was trimmed by 6 bases and the J gene end by 4 bases; junction bases not matched to a gene: 8. The DNA of the CDR3 is TGTGCCAGTAGCTCGACAGGGTGGGGCACTGAAGCTTTCTTT. It specifies CASSSTGWGTEAFF. The full variable domain, its missing parts supplied by reference TRBV19 and TRBJ1-1, is DGGITQSPKYLFRKEGQNVTLSCEQNLNHDAMYWYRQDPGQGLRLIYYSQIVNDFQKGDIAEGYSVSREKKESFPLTVTSAQKNPTAFYLCASSSTGWGTEAFFGQGTRLTVV.